This T cell receptor beta chain came from a study of cytomegalovirus exposure and HLA in healthy donors. This clone appeared once. No antigen is known for it. Researchers ran the PCR with 60 Vbeta and 13 Jbeta primers. Profiling relied on immunoSEQ multiplex PCR, and the TCRdb table lists in-frame clones only, not all of them. The sample has approximately 44,000 clones, under 65% seen once. General study results and limits: Most likely, a cluster of highly shared sequence variants arose as a sequencing artifact. Later analysis suggested links between common viral pathogens and several top significant clusters.

The clonotype was recovered from a human donor in good health. Material: PBMCs.

The CDR3 protein is CASSLTDRHTEAFF. The CDR3 nucleotides read TGTGCCAGCAGCTTAACGGACAGGCACACTGAAGCTTTCTTT. V gene TRBV7-6 combines with J gene TRBJ1-1; 7 nucleotides align to TRBD1. The junction had 3 bases not matched to a gene; V was cut back by 2 bases and J by 3 bases. CDR1 is SGHVS and CDR2 is FNYEAQ in the germline V gene. The CDR3 runs 14 residues.